This T cell receptor beta chain appears in the sequencing data of a study of OX40 agonist ivuxolimab in advanced cancers. Study in general: Patients were given ivuxolimab, an antibody that agonizes OX40 (CD134). People in dose escalation had one of these cancers: hepatocellular carcinoma, melanoma, renal cell or head and neck cancer.

Measured with immunoSEQ multiplex PCR; TCRdb has only the in-frame clones, and not every one. This repertoire shows about 32,000 clones, about four fifths found once; its top ten account for approximately 20%. Losses at the gene ends were 1 base for V and 7 bases for J; bases not matched to a gene: 2. This CDR3 contains 14 residues. Germline CDR1 and CDR2: SEHNR and FQNEAQ (reference sequence). This clone was counted a single time. The cohort excluded patients with autoimmune disease history or systemic immunosuppression. Baseline, cycle 4 day 1, and cycle 7 day 1 were the blood sampling points. The input for sequencing was CD4+ or CD8+ T cells sorted from blood, taken in a trial of the OX40 agonist ivuxolimab. V is TRBV7-9 and J is TRBJ1-5; 9 positions match TRBD1. The source of this sequence is an adult with an advanced solid tumor such as melanoma, head and neck, liver or kidney cancer. The CDR3 sequence is CASSLGQGVQPQHF. As DNA, the CDR3 is TGTGCCAGCAGCTTAGGACAGGGGGTCCAGCCCCAGCATTTT.